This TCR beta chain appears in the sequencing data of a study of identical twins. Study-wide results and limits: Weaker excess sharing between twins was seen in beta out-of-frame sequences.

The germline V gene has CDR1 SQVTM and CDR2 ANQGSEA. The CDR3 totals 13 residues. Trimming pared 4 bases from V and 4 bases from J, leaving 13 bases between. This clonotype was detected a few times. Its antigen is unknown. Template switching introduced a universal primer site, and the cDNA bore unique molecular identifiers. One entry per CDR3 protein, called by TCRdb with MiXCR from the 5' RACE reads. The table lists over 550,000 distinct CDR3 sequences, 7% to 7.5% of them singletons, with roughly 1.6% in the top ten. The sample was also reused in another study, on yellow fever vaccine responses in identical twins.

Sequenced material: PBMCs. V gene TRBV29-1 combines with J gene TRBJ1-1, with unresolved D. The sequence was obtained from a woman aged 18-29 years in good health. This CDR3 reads CSVGRMSGTEAFF. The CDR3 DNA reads TGCAGCGTTGGGAGGATGTCGGGCACTGAAGCTTTCTTT.